The 3 T cell receptor beta chains listed next were all sequenced from one sample in a study of CD8 T cells in ankylosing spondylitis. A single record per CDR3 protein comes from TCRdb applying MiXCR to the 5' RACE reads. The sample has about 190,000 distinct CDR3 sequences, approximately 12% seen once. The sequencing input was blood, either unsorted or a sorted T cell fraction (not recorded which). These receptors were taken from a female donor with ankylosing spondylitis or in good health (not recorded which).

This clonotype was detected many times. The chain links TRBV29-1 to TRBJ2-5; D is ambiguous. The CDR3 covers 13 residues. Deletions cut 4 bases from V and 0 bases from J, with 9 bases between. Per the germline V gene, CDR1 is SQVTM and CDR2 is ANQGSEA. The CDR3 sequence: CSVGGGNQETQYF. CDR3 sequence (DNA): TGCAGCGTTGGAGGCGGCAACCAAGAGACCCAGTACTTC.

This clonotype came up a few times. CDR3 loop: CASSWPTHEQFF. DNA for the CDR3: TGTGCCAGCAGCTGGCCCACCCATGAGCAGTTCTTC. This sequence joins TRBV11-3 and TRBJ2-1; no reliable D call. CDR3 size: 12 residues. Trimming cost V 4 bases and J 8 bases, with 9 bases left between them. Germline CDR1 and CDR2: SGHNT and YENEEA.

The chain recombines TRBV29-1 with TRBJ2-7, with 12 bases that match TRBD2. Unmatched junction bases numbered 10, after V lost 4 bases and J lost 12 bases. Germline V lookup: CDR1 SQVTM, CDR2 ANQGSEA. The CDR3 totals 13 residues. CDR3 coding DNA: TGCAGCGTTGGGGAACTAGCGGGAGGTCCGCTGTACTTC. It is translated as CSVGELAGGPLYF.